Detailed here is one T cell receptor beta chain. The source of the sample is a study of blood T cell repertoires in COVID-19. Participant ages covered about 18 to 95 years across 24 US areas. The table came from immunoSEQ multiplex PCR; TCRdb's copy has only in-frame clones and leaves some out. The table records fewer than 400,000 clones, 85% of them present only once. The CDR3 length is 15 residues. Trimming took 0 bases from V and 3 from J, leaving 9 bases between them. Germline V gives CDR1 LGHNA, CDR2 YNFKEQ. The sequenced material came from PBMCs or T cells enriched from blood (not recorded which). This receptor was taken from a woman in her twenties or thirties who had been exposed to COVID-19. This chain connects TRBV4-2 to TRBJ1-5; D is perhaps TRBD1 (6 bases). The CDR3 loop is CASSQEVGANQPQHF. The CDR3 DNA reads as TGTGCCAGCAGCCAAGAGGTGGGGGCCAATCAGCCCCAGCATTTT.